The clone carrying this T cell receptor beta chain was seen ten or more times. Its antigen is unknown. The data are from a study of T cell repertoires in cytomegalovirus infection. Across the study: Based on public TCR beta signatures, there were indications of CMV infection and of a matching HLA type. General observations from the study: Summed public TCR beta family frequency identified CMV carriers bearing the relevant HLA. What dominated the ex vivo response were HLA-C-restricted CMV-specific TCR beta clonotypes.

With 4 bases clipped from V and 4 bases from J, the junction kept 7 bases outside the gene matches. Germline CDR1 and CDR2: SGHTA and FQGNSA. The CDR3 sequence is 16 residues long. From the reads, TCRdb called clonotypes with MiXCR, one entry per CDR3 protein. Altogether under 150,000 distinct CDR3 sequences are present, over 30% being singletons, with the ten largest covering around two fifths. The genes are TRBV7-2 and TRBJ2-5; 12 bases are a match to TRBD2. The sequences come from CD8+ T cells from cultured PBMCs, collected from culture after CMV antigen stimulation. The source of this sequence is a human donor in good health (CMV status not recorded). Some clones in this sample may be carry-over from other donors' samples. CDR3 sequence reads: CASSSWTSGDRETQYF. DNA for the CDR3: TGTGCCAGCAGCTCCTGGACTAGCGGGGATAGAGAGACCCAGTACTTC. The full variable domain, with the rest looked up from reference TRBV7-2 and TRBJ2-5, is GAGVSQSPSNKVTEKGKDVELRCDPISGHTALYWYRQSLGQGLEFLIYFQGNSAPDKSGLPSDRFSAERTGGSVSTLTIQRTQQEDSAVYLCASSSWTSGDRETQYFGPGTRLLVL.